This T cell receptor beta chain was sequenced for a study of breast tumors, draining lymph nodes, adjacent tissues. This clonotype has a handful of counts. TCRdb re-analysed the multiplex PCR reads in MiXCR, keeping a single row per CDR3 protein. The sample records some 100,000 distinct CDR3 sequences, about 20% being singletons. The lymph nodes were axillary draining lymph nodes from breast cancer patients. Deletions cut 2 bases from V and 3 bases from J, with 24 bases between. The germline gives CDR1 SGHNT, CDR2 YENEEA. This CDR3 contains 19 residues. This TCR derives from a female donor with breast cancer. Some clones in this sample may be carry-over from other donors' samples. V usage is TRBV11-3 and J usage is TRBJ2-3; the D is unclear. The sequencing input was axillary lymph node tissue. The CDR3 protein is CASSLMSCRHQIWTDTQYF. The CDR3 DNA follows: TGTGCCAGCAGCTTAATGTCGTGTCGTCACCAAATATGGACAGATACGCAGTATTTT.